These T cell receptor beta chains were read from a single sample in a study of blood T cell repertoires in COVID-19. Using immunoSEQ multiplex PCR, the repertoire was profiled, and TCRdb retains in-frame clones only, with some absent. Counted here are approximately 250,000 clones, just under 85% occurring once; the ten biggest clones make up roughly 15%. Sequencing used PBMCs or T cells enriched from blood (not recorded which). Receptor source: a middle-aged man who had recovered from COVID-19. Each CDR3 is given with its conserved first and last residue. Clone size is not always given. Where it is, it says once, few, many or a class for expanded clones.

v_call | clone_size | cdr3_aa
TRBV12-5 | NA | CASGTGLALSETQYF
TRBV5-1 | NA | CASSLNPQGTDTQYF
TRBV2 | NA | CASGRETDTQYF
TRBV2 | NA | CASRTFQGTDTQYF
TRBV9 | few | CASSVGGDTGTQYF
TRBV5-1 | NA | CASSLGTANLPLYEQYF
TRBV9 | NA | CASSPGLAGVETQYF
TRBV2 | NA | CASRERTSGEVDTQYF
TRBV6-6 | few | CASSRTAMNTEAFF
TRBV5-6 | few | CASSLPGSMNTEAFF
TRBV3-1/TRBV3-2 | NA | CASSPGVKDGYTF
TRBV18 | NA | CASSGTGRRETQYF
TRBV5-4 | few | CASSAGGRTDTQYF
TRBV11-2 | NA | CASRHSGGLNEQFF
TRBV28 | few | CASSLRIRGGYTF
TRBV4-1 | NA | CASSQRNTGYGYTF
TRBV10-3 | NA | CAISEEVRNQPQHF
TRBV2 | NA | CASSLGQIAEAFF
TRBV5-1 | NA | CASSLAQATDTQYF
TRBV5-1 | NA | CARSLGTSGGAGDTQYF
TRBV19 | NA | CASSPAGKREQHEQYF
TRBV11-3 | once | CASSLGQNTGELFF
TRBV5-1 | NA | CASSLGDTSLNSNQPQHF
TRBV14 | once | CASSSGYNYGYTF
TRBV12-3/TRBV12-4 | few | CASSLDRVNGYTF
TRBV4-3 | NA | CASSQGYASYEQYF
TRBV5-1 | NA | CASSLGGRAEDTQYF
TRBV12-3/TRBV12-4 | NA | CASRGQGGSAQHF
TRBV11-3 | NA | CASSSTGLAGQNEQFF
TRBV7-9 | NA | CASSERDRLNTEAFF
TRBV5-4 | few | CASSLGTSGGVYEQYF
TRBV5-1 | once | CASSSGQPNQPQHF
TRBV12-3/TRBV12-4 | NA | CASTRGLRAPQHF
TRBV12-3/TRBV12-4 | NA | CASTQDGGQPQHF
TRBV2 | NA | CASSGTPRDSYSNQPQHF
TRBV30 | NA | CAWSVEVNTEAFF
TRBV3-1/TRBV3-2 | NA | CASSQIPRRPEKLFF
TRBV9 | NA | CASSVGPGTSGGSSYNEQFF
TRBV2 | NA | CASRGYVAGSYNEQFF
TRBV5-3 | NA | CARSPGCLAVETQYF
TRBV7-8 | NA | CASSFPGQKNIQYF
TRBV30 | NA | CAWSVKGRETQYF
TRBV5-1 | NA | CASSLGTGGPGWEKLFF
TRBV19 | NA | CASSIRQGFYGYTF
TRBV7-2 | NA | CASSLRRSGNEQFF
TRBV5-1 | NA | CASSRGGLAGDLSYEQYF
TRBV4-2 | NA | CASSPGQLVNEQFF
TRBV5-4 | NA | CASSLETGQETQYF
TRBV7-8 | NA | CASSLGTGNNQPQHF
TRBV4-3 | NA | CASSQEFGGFNSPLHF
TRBV18 | NA | CASSPPGRAGGYTF
TRBV2 | NA | CASRAVSETQYF
TRBV29-1 | NA | CSVNPLYGYTF
TRBV13 | once | CASSPSGRGTDTQYF
TRBV29-1 | NA | CSAPLTTGEDTQYF
TRBV7-3 | NA | CASSRGFSETQYF
TRBV7-9 | NA | CASSLDTGEAFF